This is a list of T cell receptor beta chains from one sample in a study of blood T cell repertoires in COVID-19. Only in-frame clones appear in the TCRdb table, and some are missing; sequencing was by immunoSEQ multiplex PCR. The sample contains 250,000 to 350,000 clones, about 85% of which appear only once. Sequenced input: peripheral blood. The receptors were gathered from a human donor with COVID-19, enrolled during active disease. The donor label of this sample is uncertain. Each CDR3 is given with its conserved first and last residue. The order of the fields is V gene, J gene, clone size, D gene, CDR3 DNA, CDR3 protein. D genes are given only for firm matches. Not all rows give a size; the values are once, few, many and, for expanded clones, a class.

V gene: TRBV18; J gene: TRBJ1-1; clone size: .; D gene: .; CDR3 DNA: TGTGCCAGCTCACCCTCGGGGGGCGGGAACACTGAAGCTTTCTTT; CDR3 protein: CASSPSGGGNTEAFF
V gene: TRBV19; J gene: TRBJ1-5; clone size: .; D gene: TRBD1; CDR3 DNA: TGTGCCAGTAGTCCACCCCTATGGGGGGACAGTCGCAATCAGCCCCAGCATTTT; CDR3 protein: CASSPPLWGDSRNQPQHF
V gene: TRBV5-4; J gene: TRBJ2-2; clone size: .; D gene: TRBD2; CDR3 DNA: TGTGCCAGCAGCAGGGGACTAGCGGGAGCATCCACCGGGGAGCTGTTTTTT; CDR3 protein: CASSRGLAGASTGELFF
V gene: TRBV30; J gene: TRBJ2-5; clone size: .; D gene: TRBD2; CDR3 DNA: TGTGCCTGGAACCGCGGACTAGCGGGAGAAGGGGAGACCCAGTACTTC; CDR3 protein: CAWNRGLAGEGETQYF
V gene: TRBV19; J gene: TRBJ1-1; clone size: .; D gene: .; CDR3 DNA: TGTGCCAGTAGTATTAATCTCCCGAACACTGAAGCTTTCTTT; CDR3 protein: CASSINLPNTEAFF
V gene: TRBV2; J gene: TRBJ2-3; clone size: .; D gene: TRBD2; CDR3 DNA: TGTGCCAGCAGTGAAGCCCTCGGGGGGGTCTCCACAGATACGCAGTATTTT; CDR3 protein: CASSEALGGVSTDTQYF
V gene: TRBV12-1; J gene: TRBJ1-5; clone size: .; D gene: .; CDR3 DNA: TGTGCCAGCGGGACAGGGTTGAGCAATCAGCCCCAGCATTTT; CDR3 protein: CASGTGLSNQPQHF
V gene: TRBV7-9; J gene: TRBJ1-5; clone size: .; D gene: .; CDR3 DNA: TGTGCCAGCAGCTTAGGAGGTCGGGGAGGTCAGCCCCAGCATTTT; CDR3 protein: CASSLGGRGGQPQHF
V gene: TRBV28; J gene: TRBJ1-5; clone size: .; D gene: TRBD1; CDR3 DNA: TGTGCCAGCAGTCCCCGGGACAGGGGGTTGAGTCAGCCCCAGCATTTT; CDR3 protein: CASSPRDRGLSQPQHF
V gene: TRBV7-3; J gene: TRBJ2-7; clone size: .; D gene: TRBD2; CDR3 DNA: TGTGCCAGCAGCTTAGAGGCTAGCGGGAGATACGAGCAGTACTTC; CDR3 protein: CASSLEASGRYEQYF
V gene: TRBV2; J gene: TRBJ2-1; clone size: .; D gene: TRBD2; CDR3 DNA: TGTGCCAGCAGCGGGACTAGCGCTGACAATGAGCAGTTCTTC; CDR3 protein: CASSGTSADNEQFF
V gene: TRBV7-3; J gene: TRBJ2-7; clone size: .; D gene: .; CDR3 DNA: TGTGCCAGCTCAGAGGGGGGGAGCTCCTACGAGCAGTACTTC; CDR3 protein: CASSEGGSSYEQYF
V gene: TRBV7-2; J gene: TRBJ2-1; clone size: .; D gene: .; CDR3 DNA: TGTGCCAGCAGCTTAAGGACACGAGGTAGTGAGCAGTTCTTC; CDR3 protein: CASSLRTRGSEQFF
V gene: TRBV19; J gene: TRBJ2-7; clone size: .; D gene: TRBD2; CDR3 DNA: TGTGCCAGTAGTCCCGGGACTAGCGGGCACTACGAGCAGTACTTC; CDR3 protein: CASSPGTSGHYEQYF
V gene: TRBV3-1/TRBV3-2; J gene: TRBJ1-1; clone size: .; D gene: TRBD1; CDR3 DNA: TGTGCCAGCATCGGACAGGGGACTGAAGCTTTCTTT; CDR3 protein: CASIGQGTEAFF
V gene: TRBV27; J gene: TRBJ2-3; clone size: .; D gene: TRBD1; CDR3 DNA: TGTGCCAGCAGTTCTCCGGGACAGATAGCGGATACGCAGTATTTT; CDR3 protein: CASSSPGQIADTQYF
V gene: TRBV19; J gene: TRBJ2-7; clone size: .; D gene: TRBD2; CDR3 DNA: TGTGCCAGTAGTATAGTAGCGGGAGATGGGGAGCAGTACTTC; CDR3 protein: CASSIVAGDGEQYF
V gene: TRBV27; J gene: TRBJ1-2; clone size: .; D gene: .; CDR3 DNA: TGTGCCAGCAGTTTAAATTGGCAGGGGAGCCAGGGCTACACCTTC; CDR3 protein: CASSLNWQGSQGYTF
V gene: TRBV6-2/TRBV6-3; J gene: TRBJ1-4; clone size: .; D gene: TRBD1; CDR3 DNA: TGTGCCAGCCGCCGGGACAGTGGCACTGAAAAACTGTTTTTT; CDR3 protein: CASRRDSGTEKLFF
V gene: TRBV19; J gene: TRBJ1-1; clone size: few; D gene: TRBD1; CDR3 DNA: TGTGCCAGTAGTATGGACAGGACACGAGAAAGCTTCTTT; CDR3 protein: CASSMDRTRESFF
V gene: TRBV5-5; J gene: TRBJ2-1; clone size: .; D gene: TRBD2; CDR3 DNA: TGTGCCAGCAGCTTGGAGGCTAGCGGTTACAATGAGCAGTTCTTC; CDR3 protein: CASSLEASGYNEQFF
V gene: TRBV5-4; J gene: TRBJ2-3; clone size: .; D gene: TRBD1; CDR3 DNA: TGTGCCAGCAGCGGCGGACAGGGTCCAGATACGCAGTATTTT; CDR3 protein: CASSGGQGPDTQYF
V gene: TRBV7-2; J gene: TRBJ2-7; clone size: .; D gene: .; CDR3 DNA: TGTGCCAGCAGCAAATTAAGGACCGGGACCTACGAGCAGTACTTC; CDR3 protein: CASSKLRTGTYEQYF
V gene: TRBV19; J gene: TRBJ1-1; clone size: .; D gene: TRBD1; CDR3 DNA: TGTGCCAGTAGTATCCGGACAGGGGAGACTTTCTTT; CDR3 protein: CASSIRTGETFF
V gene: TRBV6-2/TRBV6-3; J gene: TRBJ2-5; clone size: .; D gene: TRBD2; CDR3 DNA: TGTGCCAGCAGTTTTCCAGCGGGAGGTGTGGAGACCCAGTACTTC; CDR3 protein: CASSFPAGGVETQYF
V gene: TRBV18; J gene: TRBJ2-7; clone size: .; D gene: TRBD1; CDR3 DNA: TGTGCCAGCTCCCCCGGGACAGGCCCCTACGAGCAGTACTTC; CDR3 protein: CASSPGTGPYEQYF
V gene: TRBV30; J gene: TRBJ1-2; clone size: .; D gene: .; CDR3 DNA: TGTGCCTGGAGCCGTCCTTTCACCTTC; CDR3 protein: CAWSRPFTF
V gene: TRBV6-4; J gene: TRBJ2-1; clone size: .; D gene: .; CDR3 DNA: TGTGCCAGCAGTGTTAGCGAGGGCTCCTACAATGAGCAGTTCTTC; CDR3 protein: CASSVSEGSYNEQFF
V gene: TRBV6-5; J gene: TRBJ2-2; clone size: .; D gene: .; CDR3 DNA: TGTGCCAGCAGTCCCGACGCGGGATTGCCCGGGGAGCTGTTTTTT; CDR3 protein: CASSPDAGLPGELFF
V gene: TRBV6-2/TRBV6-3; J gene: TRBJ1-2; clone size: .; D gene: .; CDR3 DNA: TGTGCCAGCACCCCAAGTGTCACTGGAGGAGGCTACACCTTC; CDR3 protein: CASTPSVTGGGYTF
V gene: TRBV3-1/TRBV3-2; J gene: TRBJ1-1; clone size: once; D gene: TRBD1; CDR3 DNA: TGTGCCAGCAGCCATTCGGACAGGGGCACTGAAGCTTTCTTT; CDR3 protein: CASSHSDRGTEAFF
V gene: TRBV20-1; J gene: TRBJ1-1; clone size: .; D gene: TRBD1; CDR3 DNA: TGCAGTGCGAGTAACAGGGGGGGGACTGAAGCTTTCTTT; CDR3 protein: CSASNRGGTEAFF
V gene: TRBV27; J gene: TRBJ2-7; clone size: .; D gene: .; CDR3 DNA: TGTGCCAGCAGTTTAAGGCGGTCCTACGAGCAGTACTTC; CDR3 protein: CASSLRRSYEQYF
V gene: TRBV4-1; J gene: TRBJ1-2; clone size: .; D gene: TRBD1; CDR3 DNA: TGCGCCAGCAGCCAAGGGGACAGGTTAGGCTATGGCTACACCTTC; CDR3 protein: CASSQGDRLGYGYTF
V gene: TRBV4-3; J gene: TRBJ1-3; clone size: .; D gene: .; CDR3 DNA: TGCGCCAGCAGCCAACAGACTCTCTCTGGAAACACCATATATTTT; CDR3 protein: CASSQQTLSGNTIYF
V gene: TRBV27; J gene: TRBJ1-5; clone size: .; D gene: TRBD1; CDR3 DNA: TGTGCCAGCAGTACGACAGGGGTGGCTCAGCCCCAGCATTTT; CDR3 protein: CASSTTGVAQPQHF
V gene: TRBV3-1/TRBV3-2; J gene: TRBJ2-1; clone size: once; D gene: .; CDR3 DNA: TGTGCCAGCAGCCCCGAGGGGGCTAGCGCTAGCTACAATGAGCAGTTCTTC; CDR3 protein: CASSPEGASASYNEQFF
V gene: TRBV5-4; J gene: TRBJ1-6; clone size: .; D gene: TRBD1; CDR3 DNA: TGTGCCAGCAGCCGACAACAGGGGCGAGATAATTCACCCCTCCACTTT; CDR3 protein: CASSRQQGRDNSPLHF
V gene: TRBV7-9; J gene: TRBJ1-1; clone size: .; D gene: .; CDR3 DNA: TGTGCCAGCAGCTTAGAGGAGAGGCACGCTTTCTTT; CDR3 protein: CASSLEERHAFF
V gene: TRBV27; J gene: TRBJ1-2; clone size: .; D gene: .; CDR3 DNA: TGTGCCAGCAAACGCCACGACAGCGACTATGGCTACACCTTC; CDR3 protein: CASKRHDSDYGYTF
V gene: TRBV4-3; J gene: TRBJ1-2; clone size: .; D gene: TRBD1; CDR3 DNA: TGCGCCAGCAGCCAGGCACCCACAGGGGGAATCTATGGCTACACCTTC; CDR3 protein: CASSQAPTGGIYGYTF
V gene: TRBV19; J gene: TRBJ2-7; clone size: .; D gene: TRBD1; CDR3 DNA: TGTGCCAGTAGCATCCCGGACAGGGAAAAGCAGTACTTC; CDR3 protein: CASSIPDREKQYF
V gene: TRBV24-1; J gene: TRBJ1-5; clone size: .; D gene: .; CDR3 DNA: TGTGCCACCAGTGATTACTCCGGCCAGGGCGAGTATAGCAATCAGCCCCAGCATTTT; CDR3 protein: CATSDYSGQGEYSNQPQHF
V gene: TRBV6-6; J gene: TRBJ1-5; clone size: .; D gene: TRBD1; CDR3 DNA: TGTGCCAGCAGTTACTCTGGTGGGACAGGGCGACAGCCCCAGCATTTT; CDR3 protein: CASSYSGGTGRQPQHF